Listed here are 18 T cell receptor beta chains from one sample, sequenced in a study of a mutant IDH1 vaccine in newly diagnosed glioma. As to time point: week 11, during vaccination. The vaccine gave 300 ug of a 20-mer mutant IDH1 peptide subcutaneously per dose. Antigens of these TCRs are unknown. Method: immunoSEQ multiplex PCR; TCRdb's copy keeps in-frame clones and lacks some. Of approximately 61,000 clones detected, 80% appear once; the ten largest clones hold approximately 6.1%. The sample here was PBMCs, taken from a glioma patient whose treatment included an IDH1 peptide vaccine. The receptors derive from a man in his fifties or sixties with glioma.

This chain uses TRBV5-1 with TRBJ1-4, with D possibly TRBD1 on 5 matching bases. The CDR3 is made up of 14 amino acids. Trimming removed 6 bases from V and 3 bases from J, with 12 bases in between. CDR1 and CDR2 from the germline V gene are SGHRS and YFSETQ. CDR3 loop: CASKWAGSNEKLFF. The CDR3 DNA sequence: TGCGCCAGCAAATGGGCAGGGTCTAATGAAAAACTGTTTTTT.

This chain links TRBV11-2 with TRBJ1-1; possible D gene TRBD1, 5 bases. CDR3 length equals 11 residues. V lost 5 bases to trimming and J lost 11 bases, with 12 bases between them. Germline V CDR1 and CDR2: SGHAT, FQNNGV. The CDR3 DNA reads TGTGCCAGCAGCCTGGGGGAGGGGGCTTTCTTT. Amino acid sequence: CASSLGEGAFF.

This chain connects TRBV11-3 to TRBJ2-1; 8 bases are a match to TRBD1. CDR1 is SGHNT and CDR2 is YENEEA in the germline V gene. This CDR3 is 15 amino acids long. Trimming removed 6 bases from V and 5 bases from J; junction bases left unmatched: 9. CDR3 residues: CASSLTGAVNNEQFF. CDR3 DNA: TGTGCCAGCAGTTTGACAGGGGCGGTGAACAATGAGCAGTTCTTC.

CDR3 loop: CASTPGQGREQYF. DNA for the CDR3: TGTGCCAGCACGCCGGGACAGGGCCGAGAGCAGTACTTC. The chain is built from TRBV7-6 and TRBJ2-7, with 9 bases identical to TRBD1. From germline, CDR1 is SGHVS and CDR2 FNYEAQ. The CDR3 contains 13 residues. J gave up 7 bases and V 7 bases, and 8 bases lay outside the gene matches.

The chain carries TRBV2 and TRBJ1-2, with D hard to call. Trimming removed 6 bases from V and 5 bases from J, with 10 bases in between. CDR1 is SNHLY, CDR2 FYNNEI, per germline. The CDR3 runs to 12 residues. CDR3 amino acids: CASRGNGYGYTF. The CDR3 DNA reads TGTGCCAGCAGGGGCAACGGATATGGCTACACCTTC.

This rearrangement joins TRBV7-9 to TRBJ1-6; a possible D gene is TRBD1 (5 bases). Per the germline V gene, CDR1 is SEHNR and CDR2 is FQNEAQ (reference sequence). Trimming took off 5 bases at V and 10 bases at J, with 18 bases between the two ends. The CDR3 sequence is 15 residues long. The CDR3 DNA sequence: TGTGCCAGCAGCCTACAAACAGGCGGGGAATCACCCCTCCACTTT. Amino acid sequence: CASSLQTGGESPLHF.

The table lists this clone with a count of one. The chain carries TRBV5-1 and TRBJ2-2; weak D call: TRBD1 (6 bases). The CDR3 extends over 15 amino acids. CDR1 is SGHRS and CDR2 is YFSETQ in the germline V gene. V shed 7 bases and J shed 0 bases, with 13 bases lying between them. CDR3 nucleotides: TGCGCCAGCCGTCGAACAGGGACGAACACCGGGGAGCTGTTTTTT. This translates into CASRRTGTNTGELFF.

The chain joins TRBV5-1 to TRBJ2-5, with D possibly being TRBD2 (6 bases). There are 14 residues in the CDR3. The V gene lost 4 bases and the J gene lost 1 base, with 11 bases spanning the gap. From germline, CDR1 is SGHRS and CDR2 YFSETQ. The CDR3 spells CASSPGEGQETQYF. CDR3 coding DNA: TGCGCCAGCAGCCCGGGAGAGGGCCAAGAGACCCAGTACTTC. Drawing the rest from reference TRBV5-1 and TRBJ2-5, the complete variable domain is KAGVTQTPRYLIKTRGQQVTLSCSPISGHRSVSWYQQTPGQGLQFLFEYFSETQRNKGNFPGRFSGRQFSNSRSEMNVSTLELGDSALYLCASSPGEGQETQYFGPGTRLLVL.

The chain carries TRBV11-3 and TRBJ2-7; D gene unclear. Germline CDR1 and CDR2: SGHNT and YENEEA. Trimming left V 5 bases short and J 0 bases short, with 8 bases between. CDR3 length: 13 amino acids. The CDR3, as DNA: TGTGCCAGCAGCCAGTCCGTCTCCTACGAGCAGTACTTC. Translated: CASSQSVSYEQYF.

The CDR3 region is CASSLGGRTYEQYF. As DNA, the CDR3 is TGTGCCAGCAGCTTGGGGGGCCGAACCTACGAGCAGTACTTC. V usage is TRBV7-2 and J usage is TRBJ2-7; either TRBD1 or TRBD2 may supply D (6 bases each). Germline CDR1 reads SGHTA; CDR2 reads FQGNSA. CDR3 length: 14 residues. Trimming removed 3 bases from V and 2 bases from J, with 11 bases in between. Complete variable domain (other parts from reference TRBV7-2 and TRBJ2-7): GAGVSQSPSNKVTEKGKDVELRCDPISGHTALYWYRQSLGQGLEFLIYFQGNSAPDKSGLPSDRFSAERTGGSVSTLTIQRTQQEDSAVYLCASSLGGRTYEQYFGPGTRLTVT.

This clone was seen only once. This sequence joins TRBV11-2 and TRBJ2-2; tentatively, D is TRBD1 (5 bases). Per the germline V gene, CDR1 is SGHAT and CDR2 is FQNNGV. The length of the CDR3 is 15 residues. The V gene lost 3 bases and the J gene lost 4 bases, with 12 bases spanning the gap. This chain's CDR3 is CASSFERGGTGELFF. Here the CDR3 DNA reads TGTGCCAGCAGCTTTGAAAGGGGTGGCACCGGGGAGCTGTTTTTT.

The chain recombines TRBV7-9 with TRBJ2-7; TRBD1 agrees at 8 bases. The CDR3 is 15 amino acids. With 1 base clipped from V and 4 bases from J, the junction kept 6 bases outside the gene matches. In germline, CDR1 is SEHNR, CDR2 FQNEAQ (reference sequence). The CDR3 nucleotides are TGTGCCAGCAGCTTAGTCGACAGGGGCTCTTACGAGCAGTACTTC. Translation gives CASSLVDRGSYEQYF.

This clone has only one observation. The rearrangement uses TRBV18 and TRBJ2-5; no firm D call. V was shortened by 3 bases and J by 1 base, with 0 bases between the two germline ends. Per germline, CDR1 KGHSH and CDR2 LQKENI. The CDR3 spans 11 residues. The CDR3 region is CASSPQETQYF. For the CDR3, the DNA is TGTGCCAGCTCACCCCAAGAGACCCAGTACTTC.

The V and J genes are TRBV28 and TRBJ1-2; D is possibly TRBD1 (5 bases). Trimming took off 2 bases at V and 4 bases at J, with 8 bases between the two ends. This CDR3 has 13 residues. Germline CDR1 MDHEN, CDR2 SYDVKM. Written as DNA, the CDR3 is TGTGCCAGCAGTTTACAGGACACCTATGGCTACACCTTC. It is translated as CASSLQDTYGYTF.

The chain recombines TRBV27 with TRBJ2-1; 7 bases map to TRBD2. The CDR3 spans 15 residues. CDR1 and CDR2 (germline): MNHEY, SMNVEV (reference sequence). Unmatched junction bases numbered 7, after V lost 5 bases and J lost 3 bases. The CDR3 nucleotides are TGTGCCAGCAGTCCCAAGCGGGACCACTACAATGAGCAGTTCTTC. Its protein product is CASSPKRDHYNEQFF.

The chain couples TRBV7-9 to TRBJ1-2; no clear D. The germline V gene has CDR1 SEHNR and CDR2 FQNEAQ (reference sequence). The V and J ends lost 1 base and 3 bases respectively, with 6 bases between them. The CDR3 totals 13 residues. CDR3 nucleotides: TGTGCCAGCAGCTTAGGCAGAGACTATGGCTACACCTTC. Translation gives CASSLGRDYGYTF.

The chain recombines TRBV5-1 with TRBJ2-5; 11 bases fit TRBD2. This CDR3 region has 16 residues. V gave up 0 bases and J gave up 2 bases; unmatched junction bases: 3. CDR1 SGHRS and CDR2 YFSETQ come from the germline V gene. CDR3 amino acids: CASSLGTSGGQETQYF. The CDR3 DNA sequence: TGCGCCAGCAGCTTGGGAACTAGCGGGGGTCAAGAGACCCAGTACTTC. Using reference TRBV5-1 and TRBJ2-5 for the parts outside the CDR3, the full variable domain is KAGVTQTPRYLIKTRGQQVTLSCSPISGHRSVSWYQQTPGQGLQFLFEYFSETQRNKGNFPGRFSGRQFSNSRSEMNVSTLELGDSALYLCASSLGTSGGQETQYFGPGTRLLVL.

The chain combines TRBV2 with TRBJ2-3; 7 nucleotides line up with TRBD2. The germline V gene encodes CDR1 SNHLY and CDR2 FYNNEI. This CDR3 has 14 amino acids. The ends lost 7 bases at V and 4 bases at J; junction bases unmatched: 8. CDR3 in DNA: TGTGCCAGCACTGTGACTAGCCCCCCAGATACGCAGTATTTT. Its translation: CASTVTSPPDTQYF.